Presented here are 26 T cell receptor beta chains from one specimen sequenced in a study of breast tumors, draining lymph nodes, adjacent tissues. Samples came from axillary lymph nodes draining the breast cancer. In TCRdb, the multiplex PCR reads were re-called with MiXCR into one record per CDR3 protein. The table has 65,000 to 80,000 distinct CDR3 sequences, roughly 20% seen once. Sequenced material: axillary lymph node tissue. The receptors here all came from a female donor with breast cancer. Some clones in this sample may be carry-over from other donors' samples.

The V call is TRBV19, the J call TRBJ2-3; the match to TRBD1 covers 8 bases. In germline, CDR1 is LNHDA, CDR2 SQIVND (reference sequence). The CDR3 runs to 15 residues. Trimming at V came to 5 bases and at J to 4 bases, leaving 8 bases not matched to a gene. CDR3 DNA: TGTGCCAGTAGTCAGGGGGCTACCAGCGCAGATACGCAGTATTTT. Protein product: CASSQGATSADTQYF.

This clonotype was picked up many times. J is TRBJ2-1 and V is TRBV5-6; perhaps D is TRBD1 or TRBD2 (5 bases each). V lost 6 bases and J 7 bases, leaving 14 bases between the germline ends. The CDR3 is 13 amino acids. Germline V CDR1 and CDR2: SGHDT, YYEEEE. The CDR3 DNA follows: TGTGCCAGCAACAGAGGGGTCGATAATGAGCAGTTCTTC. Its translation: CASNRGVDNEQFF.

This clonotype has just a few counts. A read error may be the cause here, since a much bigger clone is one base away. This chain links TRBV10-3 with TRBJ1-4; D ambiguous. Per the germline V gene, CDR1 is ENHRY and CDR2 is SYGVKD. The CDR3 covers 13 residues. The germline V and J ends were trimmed by 0 bases and 14 bases, with 13 bases remaining between them. The CDR3 reads CAISESSSRNLFF. The CDR3 nucleotides are TGTGCCATCAGTGAGTCGTCCTCTCGAAACCTGTTTTTT.

Concerning this clonotype itself: This may be a read error, as it is one base from a much larger clone. The chain joins TRBV27 to TRBJ1-6; D uncertain. Trimming removed 6 bases at V and 8 bases at J, with 11 bases between. Germline CDR1 reads MNHEY; CDR2 reads SMNVEV (reference sequence). The CDR3 totals 13 residues. This CDR3 reads CASRLLLDSPLHF. The CDR3 region has the DNA TGTGCCAGCAGACTCCTGTTGGATTCACCCCTCCACTTT.

Concerning this clonotype itself: This may be a read error: a much more frequent sequence differs by one nucleotide. This rearrangement joins TRBV19 to TRBJ1-5, with D possibly matching TRBD1 (6 bases). CDR1 and CDR2 (germline): LNHDA, SQIVND (reference sequence). Trimming left V 5 bases short and J 5 bases short, with 16 bases between. This CDR3 contains 15 residues. The CDR3 here is CASSGGARGDQPQHF. CDR3 DNA sequence: TGTGCCAGTAGTGGGGGGGCGCGCGGAGATCAGCCCCAGCATTTT.

This clonotype was seen a few times. The rearrangement links TRBV5-1 to TRBJ2-1; possibly TRBD1 for D (6 bases). The V end lost 0 bases, the J end lost 4 bases, and 11 bases lay between the germline ends. This CDR3 spans 15 amino acids. Germline loops: CDR1 SGHRS, CDR2 YFSETQ. The CDR3 reads CASSLVTGQYNEQFF. The CDR3 DNA sequence: TGCGCCAGCAGCTTGGTAACAGGGCAGTACAATGAGCAGTTCTTC.

The sample holds many counts of this clonotype. This chain links TRBV20-1 with TRBJ2-7; D is undetermined. CDR1 is DFQATT and CDR2 is SNEGSKA in the germline V gene (reference sequence). Trimming stripped 1 base from V and 6 bases from J, with 4 bases between. This CDR3 comprises 10 residues. CDR3 residues: CSARVGEQYF. For the CDR3, the DNA is TGCAGTGCTAGAGTGGGCGAGCAGTACTTC.

A remark on this clonotype: A much larger clone differs by one base, so this may be a read error. This rearrangement joins TRBV20-1 to TRBJ2-5; possibly TRBD1 or TRBD2 for D (7 bases each). The CDR3 is 16 amino acids. Germline values: CDR1 DFQATT, CDR2 SNEGSKA (reference sequence). Trimming left V 7 bases short and J 1 base short, with 22 bases between. CDR3 residues: CSGTSQGGVGQETQYF. DNA for the CDR3: TGCAGTGGCACCTCTCAGGGGGGGGTTGGCCAAGAGACCCAGTACTTC.

This clonotype occurred many times. V gene TRBV7-9 combines with J gene TRBJ1-3; possibly TRBD1 for D (5 bases). The CDR3 totals 15 residues. Between the trimmed V and J ends, which lost 1 base and 4 bases, there was a span of 11 bases. Germline loops: CDR1 SEHNR, CDR2 FQNEAQ (reference sequence). The DNA of the CDR3 is TGTGCCAGCAGCTTAGGTCCAGGGATGGGAAACACCATATATTTT. As protein: CASSLGPGMGNTIYF.

In this sample, this clonotype turned up many times. V and J are TRBV29-1 and TRBJ2-7; 8 bases are a match to TRBD2. J lost 4 bases, V lost 1 base, and 3 bases had no gene match. The CDR3 runs 13 residues. Germline V gives CDR1 SQVTM, CDR2 ANQGSEA. The CDR3 region is CSVEAGGDYEQYF. In nucleotides, the CDR3 is TGCAGCGTTGAAGCGGGAGGGGATTACGAGCAGTACTTC.

In DNA, the CDR3 is TGTGCCAGCAGCTTTGCACTGGGCAACACTGAAGCTTTCTTT. This encodes CASSFALGNTEAFF. The gene calls are TRBV5-4 and TRBJ1-1; the D is unclear. Trimming took off 2 bases at V and 2 bases at J, with 10 bases between the two ends. The germline V gene encodes CDR1 SGHNT and CDR2 YYREEE (reference sequence). The CDR3 is 14 residues long.

This clonotype was seen ten or more times. This CDR3 reads CASSRSSTSYGYTF. CDR3 DNA sequence: TGTGCCAGTAGTCGGTCCTCGACCAGTTATGGCTACACCTTC. The chain couples TRBV19 to TRBJ1-2; D remains unclear. The V end lost 5 bases, the J end lost 5 bases, and 15 bases lay between the germline ends. The CDR3 has 14 amino acids. Germline V gene lookup returns CDR1 LNHDA and CDR2 SQIVND (reference sequence).

This clonotype has more than one count but fewer than ten. V usage is TRBV3-1 and J usage is TRBJ2-1; D gene ambiguous. The CDR3 has 16 amino acids. V gave up 0 bases and J gave up 0 bases, with 9 bases separating them. Germline CDR1 LGHDT, CDR2 YNNKEL (reference sequence). CDR3 protein: CASSQDRLSSYNEQFF. The CDR3 nucleotides are TGTGCCAGCAGCCAAGACCGACTGAGCTCCTACAATGAGCAGTTCTTC.

This clonotype was detected only a few times. The chain has TRBV6-2 or TRBV6-3 and TRBJ2-1, with 11 nucleotides matching TRBD2. Germline V gives CDR1 MNHEY, CDR2 SVGEGT. V dropped 4 bases and J dropped 6; count of bases not matched to a gene: 14. The CDR3 has 18 residues. The CDR3 region has the DNA TGTGCCAGCAGTTTCAGTGGTAGGGGACTAGCGGAACTCAATGAGCAGTTCTTC. Amino acids: CASSFSGRGLAELNEQFF.

This clonotype has at least ten counts. The V call is TRBV9, the J call TRBJ1-6; D might be TRBD1 (6 bases). CDR1 and CDR2 (germline): SGDLS, YYNGEE. Trimming removed 4 bases at V and 3 bases at J, with 11 bases between. The CDR3 covers 15 residues. CDR3 DNA: TGTGCCAGCAGCCCCCGGACAGACTATAATTCACCCCTCCACTTT. As protein: CASSPRTDYNSPLHF.

This clonotype has at least ten counts. V is TRBV2 and J is TRBJ2-5; 12 positions match TRBD2. This CDR3 has 16 amino acids. The trim removed 3 bases at V and 2 bases at J, leaving 4 bases unmatched. Germline V gives CDR1 SNHLY, CDR2 FYNNEI. This CDR3 is CASSDATSGRQETQYF. The CDR3 nucleotides are TGTGCCAGCAGTGACGCCACTAGCGGGAGGCAAGAGACCCAGTACTTC.

The rearrangement joins TRBV18 to TRBJ2-5, with 11 bases identical to TRBD1. Germline V CDR1 and CDR2: KGHSH, LQKENI. The CDR3 contains 15 residues. The V gene end was trimmed by 3 bases and the J gene end by 4 bases; junction bases not matched to a gene: 4. In DNA, the CDR3 is TGTGCCAGCTCACCGGCAGGGACAGGGGGAGAGACCCAGTACTTC. Translating it yields CASSPAGTGGETQYF.

The sample holds many counts of this clonotype. The chain carries TRBV6-2 or TRBV6-3 and TRBJ1-4; D gene ambiguous. From germline, CDR1 is MNHEY and CDR2 SVGEGT. The CDR3 spans 13 residues. V lost 6 bases to trimming and J lost 5 bases, with 10 bases between them. CDR3 DNA sequence: TGTGCCAGCAGGGGCTGGCTGAATGAAAAACTGTTTTTT. As protein: CASRGWLNEKLFF.

This clonotype was counted at least ten times. The rearrangement joins TRBV6-1 to TRBJ1-3; 8 nucleotides align to TRBD1. This CDR3 comprises 14 residues. Germline CDR1 MNHNS, CDR2 SASEGT. J lost 2 bases, V lost 8 bases, and 5 bases had no gene match. The CDR3 DNA reads as TGTGCCAGCGGAGCGGGACAGGCTGGAAACACCATATATTTT. Translation gives CASGAGQAGNTIYF.

This clonotype has ten or more counts. J is TRBJ1-3 and V is TRBV24-1; 7 bases align to TRBD1. The V gene end was trimmed by 5 bases and the J gene end by 4 bases; junction bases not matched to a gene: 10. Germline values: CDR1 KGHDR, CDR2 SFDVKD. CDR3 size: 16 residues. CDR3 region: CATSGNPGTAGNTIYF. CDR3 coding DNA: TGTGCCACCAGTGGAAACCCGGGGACAGCCGGAAACACCATATATTTT.

For this clonotype: Possible read error: a much larger clone is one base away. The chain links TRBV19 to TRBJ2-5; no definite D call. V lost 5 bases to trimming and J lost 1 base, with 8 bases between them. This CDR3 region has 13 residues. Germline lookup yields CDR1 LNHDA and CDR2 SQIVND (reference sequence). The DNA for the CDR3 is TGTGCCAGTAGTGTTGCTACCCAAGAGACCCAGTACTTC. It codes for CASSVATQETQYF.

In this sample, this clonotype turned up many times. V is TRBV20-1 and J is TRBJ2-7; D unclear. The CDR3 extends over 10 amino acids. Germline lookup yields CDR1 DFQATT and CDR2 SNEGSKA (reference sequence). Trimming left V 2 bases short and J 5 bases short, with 4 bases between. The CDR3 reads CSARLDEQYF. Written as DNA, the CDR3 is TGCAGTGCTAGATTGGACGAGCAGTACTTC.

This clonotype was seen many times. This chain connects TRBV7-8 to TRBJ2-2; TRBD1 matches 7 bases. The junction had 7 bases not matched to a gene; V was cut back by 5 bases and J by 4 bases. This CDR3 has 15 residues. Germline V lookup: CDR1 SGHVS, CDR2 FQNEAQ. The CDR3 loop is CASSPDRFSTGELFF. CDR3 DNA: TGTGCCAGCAGCCCGGACAGGTTTTCCACCGGGGAGCTGTTTTTT. The variable domain in full, completed from reference TRBV7-8 and TRBJ2-2, reads GAGVSQSPRYKVAKRGQDVALRCDPISGHVSLFWYQQALGQGPEFLTYFQNEAQLDKSGLPSDRFFAERPEGSVSTLKIQRTQQEDSAVYLCASSPDRFSTGELFFGEGSRLTVL.

The sample holds many counts of this clonotype. This chain links TRBV7-9 with TRBJ2-1; 7 nucleotides align to TRBD2. Trimming took 1 base from V and 7 from J; bases not matched to a gene: 4. The CDR3 is 14 amino acids. Per the germline V gene, CDR1 is SEHNR and CDR2 is FQNEAQ (reference sequence). CDR3 residues: CASSLVGGRNEQFF. CDR3 sequence (DNA): TGTGCCAGCAGCTTAGTTGGCGGGAGAAATGAGCAGTTCTTC.

This clonotype was seen at least ten times. The V gene is TRBV20-1, the J gene TRBJ2-5, with a tentative D call TRBD2 (5 bases). The ends were cut back, 4 bases at V and 5 bases at J, with 17 bases in the middle. Germline-derived CDR1 and CDR2 are DFQATT and SNEGSKA (reference sequence). The CDR3 length is 14 residues. CDR3 sequence (DNA): TGCAGTGCTATAAAGCGGACGGGGTTGGAGACCCAGTACTTC. Residues: CSAIKRTGLETQYF.

This clonotype was seen at least ten times. This sequence joins TRBV7-3 and TRBJ2-5; 8 positions match TRBD2. CDR3 size: 15 residues. The V gene end was trimmed by 5 bases and the J gene end by 5 bases; junction bases not matched to a gene: 10. CDR1 and CDR2 from the germline V gene are SGHTA and FQGTGA. The CDR3, as DNA: TGTGCCAGCAGCCGAGCGGGGGCCACTGGGGAGACCCAGTACTTC. Its protein product is CASSRAGATGETQYF.